This T cell receptor (beta chain) was profiled in a study of T cells after yellow fever vaccination. TCRdb called the 5' RACE reads again in MiXCR, with one record for every CDR3 protein. There are roughly 400,000 distinct CDR3 sequences in the sample; about 19% occur only once, and over 15% lies in the top ten. Trimming cost V 5 bases and J 9 bases; bases outside gene matches: 7. This CDR3 is built from 14 residues. Looked up from germline, CDR1 is KGHDR and CDR2 is SFDVKD. This TCR was recovered from a man between 18 and 29 years old who received the YFV17D yellow fever vaccine. The specimen comprised PBMCs, sampled before the yellow fever booster vaccination. The rearrangement uses TRBV24-1 and TRBJ1-5; 9 positions match TRBD1. The CDR3 reads CATSGPRGQGPQHF. In nucleotides, the CDR3 is TGTGCCACCAGTGGCCCCAGGGGACAGGGGCCCCAGCATTTT.